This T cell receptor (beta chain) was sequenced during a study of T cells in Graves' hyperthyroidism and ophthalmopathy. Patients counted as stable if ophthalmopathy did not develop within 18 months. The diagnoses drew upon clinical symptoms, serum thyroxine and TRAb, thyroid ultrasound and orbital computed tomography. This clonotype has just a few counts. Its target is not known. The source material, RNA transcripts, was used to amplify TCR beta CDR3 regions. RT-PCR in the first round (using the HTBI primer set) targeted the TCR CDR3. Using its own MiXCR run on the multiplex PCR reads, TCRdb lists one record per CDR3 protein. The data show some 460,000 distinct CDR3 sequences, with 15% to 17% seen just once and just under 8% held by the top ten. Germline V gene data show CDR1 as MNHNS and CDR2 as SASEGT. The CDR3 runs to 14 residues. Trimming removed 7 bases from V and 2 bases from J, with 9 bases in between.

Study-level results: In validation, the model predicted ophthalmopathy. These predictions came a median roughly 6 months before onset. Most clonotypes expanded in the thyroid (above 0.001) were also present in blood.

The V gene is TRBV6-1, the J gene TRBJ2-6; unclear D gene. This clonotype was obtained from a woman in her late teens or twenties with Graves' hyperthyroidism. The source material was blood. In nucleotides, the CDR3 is TGTGCCAGCACTTCCACCCCTGGGGCCAACGTCCTGACTTTC. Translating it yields CASTSTPGANVLTF.